This T cell receptor beta chain was identified during a study of Ad26.COV2.S vaccination and SARS-CoV-2 variants. After removal of 5 bases from V and 3 bases from J, the junction contained 13 bases not matched to a gene. The length of the CDR3 is 19 residues. CDR1 is SGHVS and CDR2 is FQNEAQ in the germline V gene. Note on this clone: What it recognizes is unknown.

Treatment meaning: some 20 received Ad26.COV2.S at low or high dose, single or two shots; roughly five received placebo; per-sample allocation not given. Repertoires come from day 63 after the first vaccine or placebo injection. Data came from immunoSEQ multiplex PCR; TCRdb stores just in-frame clones and leaves some out. The sample lists roughly 300,000 clones, less than 90% occurring once. Study-wide findings and caveats: The placebo group had lower spike-specific TCR breadth than the vaccine recipients did. Placebo and vaccine recipients had non-spike TCR breadth that was similar. Measures of TCR breadth and depth may have fallen short of total T cell responses.

The chain employs TRBV7-8 and TRBJ2-2; TRBD2 aligns across 12 bases. The TCR sequence derives from a person aged 18-60 years who received the Ad26.COV2.S COVID-19 vaccine or a placebo. This specimen was peripheral blood, taken in a trial of Ad26.COV2.S vaccine versus placebo. The CDR3 DNA reads as TGTGCCAGCAGCGCCACACTAGCGGGGGGCCCCGTGGACACCGGGGAGCTGTTTTTT. Protein product: CASSATLAGGPVDTGELFF.